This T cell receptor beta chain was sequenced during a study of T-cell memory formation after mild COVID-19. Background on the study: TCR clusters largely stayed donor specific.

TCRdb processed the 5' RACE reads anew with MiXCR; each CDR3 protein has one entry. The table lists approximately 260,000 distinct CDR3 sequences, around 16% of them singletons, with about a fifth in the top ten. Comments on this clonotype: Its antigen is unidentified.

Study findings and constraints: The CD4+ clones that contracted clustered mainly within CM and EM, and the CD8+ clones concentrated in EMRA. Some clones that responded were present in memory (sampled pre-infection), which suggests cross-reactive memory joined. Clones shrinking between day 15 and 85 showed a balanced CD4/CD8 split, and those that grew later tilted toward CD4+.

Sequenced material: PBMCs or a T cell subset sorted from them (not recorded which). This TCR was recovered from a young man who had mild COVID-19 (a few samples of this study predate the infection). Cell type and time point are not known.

CDR3 sequence: CASINRGLGYGYTF. The CDR3 DNA follows: TGTGCCAGTATAAACCGCGGGCTCGGTTATGGCTACACCTTC. This chain connects TRBV19 to TRBJ1-2; D is ambiguous. Per the germline V gene, CDR1 is LNHDA and CDR2 is SQIVND (reference sequence). V lost 7 bases to trimming and J lost 5 bases, with 17 bases between them. This CDR3 is 14 amino acids long.